The clone carrying this T cell receptor (beta chain) has ten or more counts. This CDR3 comprises 17 residues. Germline values: CDR1 SEHNR, CDR2 FQNEAQ (reference sequence). With 4 bases removed from V and 0 bases from J, the gap between germline ends came to 16 bases. The data stem from a study of molecular identifiers for immune sequencing clone quantification. TCRdb processed the PCR reads anew with MiXCR; each CDR3 protein has one entry. There are roughly 50,000 distinct CDR3 sequences in the sample; 35% to 40% occur only once, and 3% to 4% lies in the top ten. The sequencing sample was made of naive CD8+ T cells from blood, with Jurkat cell RNA spiked in. Stated subset: FACS-sorted CD8+CD4-CCR7+CD45RA+ naive T cells. The chain carries TRBV7-9 and TRBJ1-3, with D tentatively TRBD1 (5 bases). The TCR originated in a human donor in good health. Some libraries in this study had Jurkat cell RNA spiked in. CDR3 DNA sequence: TGTGCCAGCAGCTCGCCGACAGCCTTGAGCTCTGGAAACACCATATATTTT. Protein sequence: CASSSPTALSSGNTIYF.